These 16 T cell receptor beta chains were all obtained from the same sample, sequenced in a study of T cell changes during pregnancy in multiple sclerosis. Profiled with immunoSEQ multiplex PCR; TCRdb holds only in-frame clones, not every one. The sample includes 30,000 to 40,000 clones, 70% to 90% of them seen just once. The material sequenced was CD4+ T cells from peripheral blood mononuclear cells, taken before pregnancy. These receptor sequences come from a female donor with multiple sclerosis, enrolled in a pregnancy study.

This sequence joins TRBV27 and TRBJ1-1, with TRBD1 identical over 7 bases. The CDR3 has 14 amino acids. Germline V gene lookup returns CDR1 MNHEY and CDR2 SMNVEV (reference sequence). V was pared by 6 bases and J by 0 bases, with 4 bases of the junction left unmatched. For the CDR3, the DNA is TGTGCCAGCAGGGGACAGTCTATGAACACTGAAGCTTTCTTT. Amino acid sequence: CASRGQSMNTEAFF.

The table lists this clone with a few counts. The chain uses TRBV7-3 and TRBJ1-1; a possible D gene is TRBD1 (6 bases). V was clipped by 5 bases and J by 6 bases, with 16 bases between them. The CDR3 extends over 14 amino acids. Germline-derived CDR1 and CDR2 are SGHTA and FQGTGA. Here the CDR3 DNA reads TGTGCCAGCAGCCCACAGGGATTAGTCTCTGAAGCTTTCTTT. Its translation: CASSPQGLVSEAFF.

The J gene is TRBJ1-2, the V gene TRBV29-1; perhaps TRBD1 as D (6 bases). The V end lost 2 bases, the J end lost 9 bases, and 13 bases lay between the germline ends. The CDR3 length is 12 residues. CDR1 and CDR2 (germline): SQVTM, ANQGSEA. This CDR3 reads CSVEINRESYTF. The DNA for the CDR3 is TGCAGCGTTGAAATTAACAGGGAGAGCTACACCTTC. The whole variable domain, remainder taken from reference TRBV29-1 and TRBJ1-2, is SAVISQKPSRDICQRGTSLTIQCQVDSQVTMMFWYRQQPGQSLTLIATANQGSEATYESGFVIDKFPISRPNLTFSTLTVSNMSPEDSSIYLCSVEINRESYTFGSGTRLTVV.

This chain uses TRBV7-9 with TRBJ2-7; 8 bases fit TRBD2. The CDR3 spans 15 residues. The ends lost 1 base at V and 4 bases at J; junction bases unmatched: 6. Germline V CDR1 and CDR2: SEHNR, FQNEAQ (reference sequence). The CDR3 loop reads CASSLVTGGKYEQYF. The CDR3 nucleotides read TGTGCCAGCAGCTTAGTGACGGGGGGGAAGTACGAGCAGTACTTC.

Only a few counts were recorded for this clone. Within the sample, other DNA sequences also encode this same CDR3. In nucleotides, the CDR3 is TGTGCCAGCAGTATGGGGGGAACCTATGGCTACACCTTC. It codes for CASSMGGTYGYTF. This rearrangement joins TRBV28 to TRBJ1-2; D is perhaps TRBD1 (5 bases). This CDR3 spans 13 amino acids. Deletions cut 5 bases from V and 4 bases from J, with 11 bases between. Germline CDR1 is MDHEN and CDR2 is SYDVKM.

This sequence joins TRBV11-2 and TRBJ2-7; D is undetermined. Trimming took 0 bases from V and 0 from J, leaving 6 bases between them. Germline V lookup: CDR1 SGHAT, CDR2 FQNNGV. The CDR3 totals 14 residues. The CDR3 protein is CASSLDSYSYEQYF. CDR3 in DNA: TGTGCCAGCAGCTTAGATAGTTACTCCTACGAGCAGTACTTC.

The chain uses TRBV7-2 and TRBJ2-7, with a possible D match to TRBD2 (6 bases). Germline V lookup: CDR1 SGHTA, CDR2 FQGNSA. CDR3 length equals 13 residues. Between the trimmed V and J ends, which lost 1 base and 5 bases, there was a span of 9 bases. The CDR3 region is CASSLEGGNEQYF. CDR3 nucleotide sequence: TGTGCCAGCAGCTTAGAAGGCGGGAACGAGCAGTACTTC.

The chain is built from TRBV15 and TRBJ1-4; possible D gene TRBD1, 5 bases. Germline V gene sequence: CDR1 LNHNV, CDR2 YYDKDF (reference sequence). This CDR3 contains 12 residues. V was cut by 1 base and J by 13 bases, with 10 bases left in between. CDR3 nucleotide sequence: TGTGCCACCAGCAGAGCCGGGGGGATACTGTTTTTT. Translated: CATSRAGGILFF.

This sequence joins TRBV7-2 and TRBJ1-5; D is possibly TRBD1 (5 bases). V was cut by 5 bases and J by 5 bases, with 13 bases left in between. Per germline, CDR1 SGHTA and CDR2 FQGNSA. This CDR3 is 14 amino acids long. The CDR3 DNA is TGTGCCAGCAGCGACATTACGGGGGATCAGCCCCAGCATTTT. Translated, it gives CASSDITGDQPQHF. The complete variable domain, with remaining parts taken from reference TRBV7-2 and TRBJ1-5, reads GAGVSQSPSNKVTEKGKDVELRCDPISGHTALYWYRQSLGQGLEFLIYFQGNSAPDKSGLPSDRFSAERTGGSVSTLTIQRTQQEDSAVYLCASSDITGDQPQHFGDGTRLSIL.

The J gene is TRBJ1-4, the V gene TRBV5-6; D is possibly TRBD1 (5 bases). Trimming pared 1 base from V and 4 bases from J, leaving 8 bases between. The V gene's germline CDR1 is SGHDT and CDR2 YYEEEE. The CDR3 is 14 amino acids. The CDR3: CASSLNQGNEKLFF. CDR3 coding DNA: TGTGCCAGCAGCTTGAATCAGGGTAATGAAAAACTGTTTTTT. The full variable domain, completed using reference TRBV5-6 and TRBJ1-4, is DAGVTQSPTHLIKTRGQQVTLRCSPKSGHDTVSWYQQALGQGPQFIFQYYEEEERQRGNFPDRFSGHQFPNYSSELNVNALLLGDSALYLCASSLNQGNEKLFFGSGTQLSVL.

The V call is TRBV2, the J call TRBJ2-2; D is perhaps TRBD1 (6 bases). With 4 bases removed from V and 1 base from J, the gap between germline ends came to 10 bases. Germline V gives CDR1 SNHLY, CDR2 FYNNEI. The CDR3 is 15 amino acids. The DNA for the CDR3 is TGTGCCAGCAGTGTAGACAGGTTGAACACCGGGGAGCTGTTTTTT. Amino acids: CASSVDRLNTGELFF.

The rearrangement links TRBV6-1 to TRBJ2-7, with 9 bases lining up with TRBD1. Germline V gene data show CDR1 as MNHNS and CDR2 as SASEGT. CDR3 length: 15 amino acids. Trimming took 6 bases from V and 2 from J; bases not matched to a gene: 8. The CDR3 spells CASRPGTGTPYEQYF. The CDR3 region has the DNA TGTGCCAGCAGACCCGGGACAGGGACTCCCTACGAGCAGTACTTC.

As DNA, the CDR3 is TGCGCCAGCAGCTCCAATAGGAACACTGAAGCTTTCTTT. Encoded protein: CASSSNRNTEAFF. This sequence joins TRBV5-1 and TRBJ1-1, with D hard to call. The CDR3 spans 13 residues. The germline V and J ends were trimmed by 3 bases and 1 base, with 7 bases remaining between them. Germline-derived CDR1 and CDR2 are SGHRS and YFSETQ. Filled out from reference TRBV5-1 and TRBJ1-1, the complete variable domain reads KAGVTQTPRYLIKTRGQQVTLSCSPISGHRSVSWYQQTPGQGLQFLFEYFSETQRNKGNFPGRFSGRQFSNSRSEMNVSTLELGDSALYLCASSSNRNTEAFFGQGTRLTVV.

The chain uses TRBV16 and TRBJ1-2; no clear D gene. Trimming removed 0 bases from V and 4 bases from J, with 9 bases in between. CDR3 length equals 14 residues. The germline V gene encodes CDR1 KGHSY and CDR2 FQNENV. The DNA for the CDR3 is TGTGCCAGCAGCCAATCGAATTGGGCCTATGGCTACACCTTC. Translating it yields CASSQSNWAYGYTF.

The gene calls are TRBV29-1 and TRBJ2-1, with 7 bases lining up with TRBD1. V dropped 7 bases and J dropped 0; count of bases not matched to a gene: 9. CDR1 SQVTM and CDR2 ANQGSEA come from the germline V gene. The CDR3 runs to 15 residues. CDR3 in DNA: TGCAGCGCCCTCGGCCGACAGGGCTCCTACAATGAGCAGTTCTTC. It is translated as CSALGRQGSYNEQFF.

This chain connects TRBV5-1 to TRBJ1-3; 8 nucleotides agree with TRBD1. CDR1 is SGHRS, CDR2 YFSETQ, per germline. Unmatched junction bases numbered 3, after V lost 0 bases and J lost 1 base. The CDR3 covers 16 residues. This CDR3 is CASSLAGGSSGNTIYF. For the CDR3, the DNA is TGCGCCAGCAGCTTGGCAGGGGGCTCATCTGGAAACACCATATATTTT.